This TCR beta chain was sequenced for a study of CD4 T cells in relation to SARS-CoV-2 and coronaviruses. The wider study: Of the patients, under 10 were male, a few female, two Hispanic.

Naive and memory CD4+ T cells came from enriched cryopreserved PBMCs. The table came from immunoSEQ multiplex PCR; TCRdb's copy has only in-frame clones and leaves some out. The data contain roughly 11,000 clones, about 87% of them singletons. The CDR3 contains 14 residues. Germline assignment: CDR1 LGHDT and CDR2 YNNKEL (reference sequence). After removal of 4 bases from V and 7 bases from J, the junction contained 5 bases not matched to a gene. The rearrangement links TRBV3-1 (or the pseudogene TRBV3-2) to TRBJ1-1; 11 bases are shared with TRBD1. This clonotype was sampled from an adult with COVID-19. Specimen: naive CD4+ T cells from PBMCs. Subset in this sample: naive CD4+ T cells isolated by negative enrichment. CDR3 loop: CASSLPGQGVEAFF. For the CDR3, the DNA is TGTGCCAGCAGCCTCCCGGGACAGGGGGTTGAAGCTTTCTTT.